One sample yielded the 12 T cell receptor beta chains listed below, sequenced in a study of patients and donors after allogeneic stem cell transplantation. TCRdb re-derived calls from the RT-PCR reads in MiXCR, one entry per CDR3 protein. The repertoire holds roughly 150,000 distinct CDR3 sequences, with 24% as singletons. The sequenced sample was blood, either unsorted or a sorted T cell fraction (not recorded which). The receptors were sampled from a human donor who was either an allogeneic HSCT recipient or a stem cell or donor lymphocyte infusion donor (not recorded which). It is not recorded whose cells these are; they may come from a transplant donor.

V and J are TRBV6-5 and TRBJ2-3; D possibly corresponds to TRBD2 (7 bases). Germline assignment: CDR1 MNHEY and CDR2 SVGAGI. The length of the CDR3 is 14 residues. V was pared by 6 bases and J by 8 bases, with 18 bases between. CDR3 coding DNA: TGTGCCAGCAGACTCGAGGGGGGGGCAGGTACGCAGTATTTT. This gives the protein CASRLEGGAGTQYF.

This clonotype was picked up a small number of times. The rearrangement links TRBV7-9 to TRBJ1-1; TRBD1 is a possible D gene (6 bases). Germline V CDR1 and CDR2: SEHNR, FQNEAQ (reference sequence). The CDR3 is 15 amino acids. The ends were cut back, 5 bases at V and 5 bases at J, with 18 bases in the middle. The CDR3 here is CASSVGGRLGTEAFF. The CDR3 DNA reads as TGTGCCAGCAGCGTCGGGGGCAGGCTTGGGACTGAAGCTTTCTTT. Using reference TRBV7-9 and TRBJ1-1 for the parts outside the CDR3, the full variable domain is DTGVSQNPRHKITKRGQNVTFRCDPISEHNRLYWYRQTLGQGPEFLTYFQNEAQLEKSRLLSDRFSAERPKGSFSTLEIQRTEQGDSAMYLCASSVGGRLGTEAFFGQGTRLTVV.

This sequence joins TRBV3-1 and TRBJ1-2, with D possibly matching TRBD1 (5 bases). The germline V gene encodes CDR1 LGHDT and CDR2 YNNKEL (reference sequence). This CDR3 comprises 14 residues. V gave up 5 bases and J gave up 4 bases, with 14 bases separating them. The CDR3 bases are TGTGCCAGCAGCTTCGTCCGGGACGGCTATGGCTACACCTTC. Residues: CASSFVRDGYGYTF.

This sequence joins TRBV5-1 and TRBJ2-1; TRBD2 agrees at 7 bases. The CDR3 runs to 16 residues. The V segment lost 6 bases and the J segment 2 bases; nucleotides outside the gene matches: 11. Germline-derived CDR1 and CDR2 are SGHRS and YFSETQ. The CDR3 DNA reads as TGCGCCAGCAACATCGGCCCCGCGGGAGCCTACAATGAGCAGTTCTTC. This sequence encodes CASNIGPAGAYNEQFF.

This chain connects TRBV5-1 to TRBJ1-1, with 8 bases lining up with TRBD1. The CDR3 runs to 16 residues. Germline V gene data show CDR1 as SGHRS and CDR2 as YFSETQ. Trimming at V came to 0 bases and at J to 4 bases, leaving 8 bases not matched to a gene. For the CDR3, the DNA is TGCGCCAGCAGCTTGGAGGACAGGGAAGGAGGCACTGAAGCTTTCTTT. Protein sequence: CASSLEDREGGTEAFF.

The chain uses TRBV9 and TRBJ1-1, with D possibly TRBD1 on 6 matching bases. The V gene lost 4 bases and the J gene lost 6 bases, with 22 bases spanning the gap. The length of the CDR3 is 16 residues. Germline V lookup: CDR1 SGDLS, CDR2 YYNGEE. The CDR3 reads CASSPRGDNIIPEAFF. In DNA form, the CDR3 reads TGTGCCAGCAGCCCAAGGGGGGACAATATTATCCCTGAAGCTTTCTTT.

This clonotype came up many times. The chain recombines TRBV29-1 with TRBJ1-2, with D perhaps matching TRBD1 (6 bases). CDR1 SQVTM and CDR2 ANQGSEA come from the germline V gene. The CDR3 is 13 residues long. Trimming stripped 4 bases from V and 0 bases from J, with 9 bases between. This CDR3 reads CSVAWTANYGYTF. As DNA, the CDR3 is TGCAGCGTTGCCTGGACAGCTAACTATGGCTACACCTTC.

In this sample, this clonotype turned up a few times. The chain combines TRBV12-3 or TRBV12-4 with TRBJ2-2; D is ambiguous. The length of the CDR3 is 18 residues. Trimming removed 0 bases from V and 4 bases from J, with 18 bases in between. The CDR3 protein is CASSLALAYRWGTGELFF. The CDR3 bases are TGTGCCAGCAGTTTAGCGCTGGCCTATCGATGGGGCACCGGGGAGCTGTTTTTT.

This clonotype occurred a few times. This chain joins TRBV12-3 or TRBV12-4 and TRBJ2-5, with D possibly being TRBD1 or TRBD2 (5 bases each). This CDR3 has 15 residues. V dropped 2 bases and J dropped 3 bases, with 13 bases sitting between them. The CDR3, as DNA: TGTGCCAGCAGTTTAACGGGACCGGTGAAAGAGACCCAGTACTTC. Protein product: CASSLTGPVKETQYF.

V is TRBV7-2 and J is TRBJ1-4; perhaps TRBD1 as D (5 bases). The CDR3 runs 15 residues. CDR1 and CDR2 from the germline V gene are SGHTA and FQGNSA. Trimming cost V 1 base and J 1 base, with 7 bases left between them. CDR3 in amino acids: CASSLDGGTNEKLFF. The CDR3 nucleotides are TGTGCCAGCAGCTTAGATGGGGGAACTAATGAAAAACTGTTTTTT.

The rearrangement joins TRBV5-1 to TRBJ1-1, with D unclear. V dropped 0 bases and J dropped 1 base, with 13 bases sitting between them. The germline gives CDR1 SGHRS, CDR2 YFSETQ. The CDR3 contains 16 residues. CDR3 protein: CASSLVWQTPNTEAFF. In DNA form, the CDR3 reads TGCGCCAGCAGCTTGGTATGGCAGACACCGAACACTGAAGCTTTCTTT.

This clonotype turned up a few times. This rearrangement joins TRBV27 to TRBJ1-1; D may be TRBD1 (5 bases). Germline CDR1 is MNHEY and CDR2 is SMNVEV (reference sequence). The germline V and J ends were trimmed by 4 bases and 5 bases, with 26 bases remaining between them. The CDR3 extends over 18 amino acids. CDR3 sequence: CASSYSSPQQVSRTEAFF. In DNA, the CDR3 is TGTGCCAGCAGTTACTCCTCACCCCAACAGGTGTCGCGGACTGAAGCTTTCTTT.